Below, 29 T cell receptor beta chains from the same sample are listed, as sequenced in a study of cytomegalovirus exposure and HLA in healthy donors. 13 Jbeta primers and 60 Vbeta primers were used for the PCR. The method was immunoSEQ multiplex PCR; TCRdb's version includes in-frame clones alone and lacks a portion of them. Of some 130,000 clones in the sample, 75% to 80% were seen once. Sequenced: PBMCs. The source of these receptors is a male donor in good health and CMV-seronegative.

This clone was recorded a few times. CDR3 amino acids: CASSKDQGQGSQYF. The DNA of the CDR3 is TGTGCCAGCAGCAAGGATCAGGGCCAGGGGTCCCAGTACTTC. The rearrangement joins TRBV21-1 to TRBJ2-5; the table's D call TRBD1 went unverified against the DNA. TRBV21-1 has pseudogene status. The CDR3 runs 14 residues.

This clone was observed a few times. The gene calls are TRBV23-1 and TRBJ2-7; 9 bases match TRBD2. Being an ORF, TRBV23-1 has a function that is uncertain. V gave up 4 bases and J gave up 2 bases; unmatched junction bases: 6. There are 15 residues in the CDR3. The CDR3, as DNA: TGCGCCAGCAGTCCCCGACTAGCGGATGCCTACGAGCAGTACTTC. Protein product: CASSPRLADAYEQYF.

The gene calls are TRBV21-1 and TRBJ2-7; the tabulated D call, TRBD1, remains unverified against the DNA. TRBV21-1 is shown as a pseudogene. The CDR3 runs to 15 residues. DNA of the CDR3: TGTGCCAGCAGCAAAGGTGGCCGTGAATCCTACGAGCAGTACTTC. This codes for CASSKGGRESYEQYF.

V is TRBV7-3 and J is TRBJ2-3, with TRBD1 matching over 9 bases. There are 17 residues in the CDR3. CDR1 SGHTA and CDR2 FQGTGA come from the germline V gene. The V and J ends lost 5 bases and 3 bases, in that order; junction bases with no gene match: 12. The CDR3 here is CASSPGTGRSLTDTQYF. DNA for the CDR3: TGTGCCAGCAGCCCGGGGACAGGGAGGAGCTTGACAGATACGCAGTATTTT.

The rearrangement links TRBV11-2 to TRBJ1-2, with D possibly being TRBD1 (5 bases). The germline gives CDR1 SGHAT, CDR2 FQNNGV. The CDR3 length is 14 residues. The ends were cut back, 2 bases at V and 5 bases at J, with 12 bases in the middle. This chain's CDR3 is CASSLLGGPYGYTF. CDR3 nucleotides: TGTGCCAGCAGCTTATTGGGGGGACCTTATGGCTACACCTTC.

This sequence joins TRBV5-1 and TRBJ2-3; possibly TRBD2 for D (6 bases). Trimming shortened V by 0 bases and J by 4 bases, and 12 bases separated the two germline ends. Germline V gives CDR1 SGHRS, CDR2 YFSETQ. The CDR3 covers 15 residues. The CDR3 sequence is CASSLGGAVPDTQYF. Here the CDR3 DNA reads TGCGCCAGCAGCTTGGGCGGGGCCGTGCCAGATACGCAGTATTTT.

This clone was detected only a few times. The chain combines TRBV2 with TRBJ2-5; TRBD1 matches 7 bases. The junction had 12 bases not matched to a gene; V was cut back by 4 bases and J by 4 bases. Germline lookup yields CDR1 SNHLY and CDR2 FYNNEI. The CDR3 is made up of 16 amino acids. CDR3 sequence reads: CASSGHSSGGGETQYF. In DNA, the CDR3 is TGTGCCAGCAGTGGCCATTCGTCAGGGGGTGGAGAGACCCAGTACTTC.

The chain links TRBV5-5 to TRBJ2-7; D is unresolved. CDR1 SGHKS and CDR2 YYEKEE come from the germline V gene (reference sequence). Trimming left V 2 bases short and J 0 bases short, with 12 bases between. The CDR3 length is 15 residues. The CDR3 sequence: CASSFAGLNSYEQYF. CDR3 DNA sequence: TGTGCCAGCAGCTTTGCCGGGTTGAACTCCTACGAGCAGTACTTC.

The V gene is TRBV6-4, the J gene TRBJ2-1; D ambiguous. CDR3 length equals 13 residues. V lost 11 bases and J 3 bases, leaving 14 bases between the germline ends. Germline V gene lookup returns CDR1 MRHNA and CDR2 SNTAGT. The CDR3 DNA reads TGTGCCTCCAGTCCAAAATTCTACAATGAGCAGTTCTTC. Protein product: CASSPKFYNEQFF.

The chain uses TRBV6-1 and TRBJ1-5, with TRBD1 matching over 9 bases. This CDR3 is built from 16 residues. CDR1 is MNHNS, CDR2 SASEGT, per germline. Trimming removed 4 bases from V and 3 bases from J; junction bases left unmatched: 7. In DNA, the CDR3 is TGTGCCAGCAGTGCACCCCGGACAGGGGACAATCAGCCCCAGCATTTT. Translation gives CASSAPRTGDNQPQHF.

The chain is built from TRBV7-3 and TRBJ2-1; D perhaps matches TRBD2 (6 bases). CDR3 length equals 15 residues. The V and J ends lost 0 bases and 2 bases respectively, with 8 bases between them. CDR1 and CDR2 (germline): SGHTA, FQGTGA. The CDR3 here is CASSLTGGPYNEQFF. As DNA, the CDR3 is TGTGCCAGCAGCTTAACGGGGGGACCCTACAATGAGCAGTTCTTC.

The chain uses TRBV6-1 and TRBJ2-5; no definite D call. The CDR3 spans 11 residues. Trimming cost V 5 bases and J 2 bases, with 3 bases left between them. Germline lookup yields CDR1 MNHNS and CDR2 SASEGT. DNA of the CDR3: TGTGCCAGCAGTTTACAAGAGACCCAGTACTTC. Translated, it gives CASSLQETQYF.

The chain combines TRBV9 with TRBJ2-7, with TRBD1 matching over 7 bases. The CDR3 is 14 residues long. Germline values: CDR1 SGDLS, CDR2 YYNGEE. The V segment lost 6 bases and the J segment 4 bases; nucleotides outside the gene matches: 10. The CDR3 DNA follows: TGTGCCAGCACCCCCCCGGGGACAGCTTACGAGCAGTACTTC. Amino acid sequence: CASTPPGTAYEQYF.

This chain joins TRBV27 and TRBJ2-7; tentative D call: TRBD1 (6 bases). CDR3 size: 12 residues. Trimming stripped 2 bases from V and 6 bases from J, with 8 bases between. From germline, CDR1 is MNHEY and CDR2 SMNVEV (reference sequence). Written as DNA, the CDR3 is TGTGCCAGCAGTTTAAGGGGGTCCGAGCAGTACTTC. Amino acids: CASSLRGSEQYF.

The V gene is TRBV6-6, the J gene TRBJ1-1; D unclear. Germline loops: CDR1 MNHNY, CDR2 SVGAGI (reference sequence). Trimming removed 4 bases from V and 2 bases from J, with 11 bases in between. The CDR3 runs 14 residues. CDR3 in amino acids: CASSCVRSNTEAFF. CDR3 coding DNA: TGTGCCAGCAGTTGCGTGCGGAGCAACACTGAAGCTTTCTTT.

CDR3 in amino acids: CASSPWTGPRNTIYF. The DNA for the CDR3 is TGTGCCAGCAGCCCGTGGACAGGGCCAAGAAACACCATATATTTT. The chain carries TRBV7-9 and TRBJ1-3; the match to TRBD1 covers 8 bases. The CDR3 totals 15 residues. Trimming took 5 bases from V and 5 from J; bases not matched to a gene: 8. Germline V gives CDR1 SEHNR, CDR2 FQNEAQ (reference sequence).

This chain links TRBV9 with TRBJ2-7, with 10 bases fitting TRBD1. The V segment lost 0 bases and the J segment 4 bases; nucleotides outside the gene matches: 13. The CDR3 is 18 residues long. Germline V gene lookup returns CDR1 SGDLS and CDR2 YYNGEE. The CDR3 nucleotides are TGTGCCAGCAGCGTAGGGGCTGGACAGGGGGTTACCAATTACGAGCAGTACTTC. The encoded protein is CASSVGAGQGVTNYEQYF. The full variable domain, with the rest looked up from reference TRBV9 and TRBJ2-7, is DSGVTQTPKHLITATGQRVTLRCSPRSGDLSVYWYQQSLDQGLQFLIQYYNGEERAKGNILERFSAQQFPDLHSELNLSSLELGDSALYFCASSVGAGQGVTNYEQYFGPGTRLTVT.

The V and J genes are TRBV28 and TRBJ2-2; D gene uncertain. The germline V and J ends were trimmed by 3 bases and 4 bases, with 12 bases remaining between them. In germline, CDR1 is MDHEN, CDR2 SYDVKM. The CDR3 is 15 amino acids. CDR3 in amino acids: CASSFLGVVTGELFF. In nucleotides, the CDR3 is TGTGCCAGCAGTTTCTTAGGAGTCGTCACCGGGGAGCTGTTTTTT.

This chain links TRBV14 with TRBJ2-1; TRBD2 agrees at 11 bases. Trimming at V came to 1 base and at J to 9 bases, leaving 11 bases not matched to a gene. The CDR3 spans 17 residues. Germline V gene sequence: CDR1 SGHDN, CDR2 FVKESK. The CDR3 DNA is TGTGCCAGCAGCCAAGGATGGCTAGCGGGAGGTCGGGGTGAGCAGTTCTTC. This translates into CASSQGWLAGGRGEQFF.

The chain couples TRBV4-2 to TRBJ1-2, with no clear D. CDR1 is LGHNA, CDR2 YNFKEQ, per germline. The V gene lost 4 bases and the J gene lost 6 bases, with 21 bases spanning the gap. The CDR3 has 16 amino acids. As DNA, the CDR3 is TGTGCCAGCAGCCCGGTTGGTGAGGGAGATGGGAATGGCTACACCTTC. Its protein is CASSPVGEGDGNGYTF.

The chain uses TRBV6-5 and TRBJ2-7; TRBD1 is a possible D gene (6 bases). V was pared by 2 bases and J by 4 bases, with 12 bases between. The CDR3 has 14 residues. Looked up from germline, CDR1 is MNHEY and CDR2 is SVGAGI. The DNA of the CDR3 is TGTGCCAGCAGTTACGGGCAGGGGCCTTACGAGCAGTACTTC. It codes for CASSYGQGPYEQYF.

The chain recombines TRBV19 with TRBJ1-5; 7 nucleotides agree with TRBD1. The V gene's germline CDR1 is LNHDA and CDR2 SQIVND (reference sequence). The V gene end was trimmed by 6 bases and the J gene end by 0 bases; junction bases not matched to a gene: 2. This CDR3 is built from 14 residues. The CDR3 DNA is TGTGCCAGTAGCAGGGGGAATAGCAATCAGCCCCAGCATTTT. Translated: CASSRGNSNQPQHF.

The chain combines TRBV28 with TRBJ2-5, with D possibly matching TRBD2 (5 bases). The J call may not be correct, given that the DNA end is closer to TRBJ2-7. This CDR3 is built from 12 residues. Germline V gives CDR1 MDHEN, CDR2 SYDVKM. CDR3 sequence: CASSLPGYEQYF. The DNA of the CDR3 is TGTGCCAGCAGTTTACCGGGATACGAGCAGTACTTC.

This clone was counted once. The rearrangement uses TRBV29-1 and TRBJ2-2; 9 bases are a match to TRBD1. Per the germline V gene, CDR1 is SQVTM and CDR2 is ANQGSEA. V shed 1 base and J 5 bases; nucleotides not matched to a gene: 5. The CDR3 is 15 amino acids. This chain's CDR3 is CSVEGGTGLTGELFF. The DNA for the CDR3 is TGCAGCGTTGAAGGGGGGACAGGGCTTACCGGGGAGCTGTTTTTT.

This rearrangement joins TRBV6-5 to TRBJ1-4, with 7 bases identical to TRBD1. This CDR3 region has 14 residues. Germline CDR1 is MNHEY and CDR2 is SVGAGI. The V gene end was trimmed by 6 bases and the J gene end by 3 bases; junction bases not matched to a gene: 4. The CDR3 coding sequence is TGTGCCAGCAGGACCGGGACAGCTAATGAAAAACTGTTTTTT. Residues: CASRTGTANEKLFF.

The rearrangement joins TRBV19 to TRBJ1-5, with a possible D match to TRBD1 (5 bases). The CDR3 has 14 amino acids. Germline V gene data show CDR1 as LNHDA and CDR2 as SQIVND (reference sequence). The V and J ends lost 7 bases and 1 base respectively, with 11 bases between them. CDR3 sequence reads: CASISGGSNQPQHF. The DNA of the CDR3 is TGTGCCAGTATTTCCGGGGGAAGCAATCAGCCCCAGCATTTT.

V is TRBV9 and J is TRBJ1-1; 9 bases agree with TRBD1. Per the germline V gene, CDR1 is SGDLS and CDR2 is YYNGEE. Trimming at V came to 5 bases and at J to 10 bases, leaving 30 bases not matched to a gene. The CDR3 covers 20 residues. As DNA, the CDR3 is TGTGCCAGCAGTGGTGGACTGACAGGGGGAGATCCCCGCCTGAGTCTGGGAGCTTTCTTT. Translated, it gives CASSGGLTGGDPRLSLGAFF.

V gene TRBV6-6 combines with J gene TRBJ1-2, with D unclear. Germline assignment: CDR1 MNHNY and CDR2 SVGAGI (reference sequence). Trimming pared 6 bases from V and 10 bases from J, leaving 18 bases between. The CDR3 is 13 residues long. The CDR3: CASSLTPMGDYTF. The DNA for the CDR3 is TGTGCCAGCAGCCTGACACCTATGGGAGACTACACCTTC.

This clone was recorded a few times. The chain links TRBV27 to TRBJ2-3; TRBD2 is a possible D gene (6 bases). The V gene lost 5 bases and the J gene lost 0 bases, with 15 bases spanning the gap. In germline, CDR1 is MNHEY, CDR2 SMNVEV (reference sequence). The CDR3 length is 16 residues. In nucleotides, the CDR3 is TGTGCCAGCAGTGGGGGGACTGGCGGGAGCACAGATACGCAGTATTTT. Its protein product is CASSGGTGGSTDTQYF.